This T cell receptor (beta chain) was recorded in a study of regulatory T cells in long-lasting Graves disease. Study results and caveats: Persistent cases of Graves' showed reduced TCR diversity relative to newly diagnosed patients.

The table lists this clonotype with many counts. Its target is not known. Arm-PCR of CDR3 regions with iRepertoire HTBI primers generated TCR beta libraries. TCRdb ran MiXCR on the multiplex PCR reads and lists one entry per CDR3 protein. Altogether about 620,000 distinct CDR3 sequences are present, 16% being singletons, with the ten largest covering 15% to 20%. As to time point: newly diagnosed GD, antithyroid drugs for less than 3 months. PBMC-extracted RNA yielded the TCR library. V dropped 5 bases and J dropped 4; count of bases not matched to a gene: 15. This CDR3 contains 17 residues. The sample was also reused in another study, on T cells in Graves' hyperthyroidism and ophthalmopathy.

This chain uses TRBV12-3 or TRBV12-4 with TRBJ2-3; TRBD2 agrees at 7 bases. The sequence came from a woman aged 30 to 39 with Graves disease. This specimen consisted of peripheral blood mononuclear cells (PBMCs), obtained at new diagnosis, from a patient treated with antithyroid drugs. In nucleotides, the CDR3 is TGTGCCAGCAGTCCGAACTTCGTTGGGAGGGTTTCAGATACGCAGTATTTT. Translation gives CASSPNFVGRVSDTQYF.